These 23 T cell receptor beta chains share one sample of origin, sequenced in a study of CD4+ T cells in melanoma. The repertoire was sequenced with immunoSEQ multiplex PCR; TCRdb's copy has only in-frame clones and lacks some. In the table there are 50,000 to 60,000 clones, roughly 69% of which are singletons. The specimen was tumor tissue. These receptors were obtained from a human donor with melanoma.

This clone was recorded a few times. The chain carries TRBV6-5 and TRBJ2-1; 13 nucleotides align to TRBD2. The CDR3 sequence is 16 residues long. Germline V gene sequence: CDR1 MNHEY, CDR2 SVGAGI. With 4 bases clipped from V and 0 bases from J, the junction kept 0 bases outside the gene matches. CDR3 DNA: TGTGCCAGCAGTTGGACTAGCGGGAGCTCCTACAATGAGCAGTTCTTC. Its translation: CASSWTSGSSYNEQFF.

The chain links TRBV18 to TRBJ2-5; 7 bases align to TRBD1. CDR1 and CDR2 (germline): KGHSH, LQKENI. V was pared by 4 bases and J by 5 bases, with 7 bases of the junction left unmatched. This CDR3 has 14 residues. This chain's CDR3 is CASSRVGGAETQYF. In DNA, the CDR3 is TGTGCCAGCTCACGAGTAGGGGGCGCGGAGACCCAGTACTTC.

This clone has more than one count but fewer than ten. The rearrangement joins TRBV2 to TRBJ2-1; D unclear. Germline V gene sequence: CDR1 SNHLY, CDR2 FYNNEI. CDR3 length: 12 amino acids. Trimming took 5 bases from V and 3 from J, leaving 5 bases between them. The CDR3 loop reads CASSPNYNEQFF. The CDR3 DNA reads TGTGCCAGCAGTCCTAACTACAATGAGCAGTTCTTC.

This clone was detected ten times or more. The chain joins TRBV13 to TRBJ2-3; D not resolved. The V gene lost 3 bases and the J gene lost 1 base, with 5 bases spanning the gap. This CDR3 is 13 amino acids long. The germline V gene encodes CDR1 PRHDT and CDR2 FYEKMQ (reference sequence). The CDR3 nucleotides read TGTGCCAGCAGCTTCATTGGCACAGATACGCAGTATTTT. Translated: CASSFIGTDTQYF.

This rearrangement joins TRBV6-5 to TRBJ1-2; D is perhaps TRBD1 (5 bases). V was cut by 7 bases and J by 0 bases, with 12 bases left in between. The germline gives CDR1 MNHEY, CDR2 SVGAGI. The CDR3 length is 14 residues. The CDR3, as DNA: TGTGCCAGCACCACGGGGCGATCTAACTATGGCTACACCTTC. This encodes CASTTGRSNYGYTF.

This chain joins TRBV27 and TRBJ2-3; D uncertain. Germline lookup yields CDR1 MNHEY and CDR2 SMNVEV (reference sequence). V was trimmed by 7 bases and J by 6 bases, leaving 14 bases between them. This CDR3 region has 13 residues. In nucleotides, the CDR3 is TGTGCCAGCACCCTCTCAATTGGGGATACGCAGTATTTT. Its translation: CASTLSIGDTQYF.

The DNA for the CDR3 is TGTGCCAGCAGGTCGACTAGTTTCGATGAGCAGTTCTTC. Residues: CASRSTSFDEQFF. The V gene is TRBV28, the J gene TRBJ2-1, with a weak D call TRBD2 (6 bases). CDR3 size: 13 residues. CDR1 MDHEN and CDR2 SYDVKM come from the germline V gene. V was trimmed by 6 bases and J by 8 bases, leaving 14 bases between them.

This rearrangement joins TRBV19 to TRBJ1-5, with D hard to call. The CDR3 length is 15 residues. From germline, CDR1 is LNHDA and CDR2 SQIVND (reference sequence). Trimming shortened V by 6 bases and J by 7 bases, and 19 bases separated the two germline ends. The CDR3 nucleotides read TGTGCCAGTAGGGTCGGGTACCGGTTCGGGCAGCCCCAGCATTTT. Protein: CASRVGYRFGQPQHF. Drawing the rest from reference TRBV19 and TRBJ1-5, the complete variable domain is DGGITQSPKYLFRKEGQNVTLSCEQNLNHDAMYWYRQDPGQGLRLIYYSQIVNDFQKGDIAEGYSVSREKKESFPLTVTSAQKNPTAFYLCASRVGYRFGQPQHFGDGTRLSIL.

The gene calls are TRBV19 and TRBJ1-2, with D perhaps TRBD1 (5 bases). Looked up from germline, CDR1 is LNHDA and CDR2 is SQIVND (reference sequence). The CDR3 contains 11 residues. V lost 8 bases and J lost 3, with 7 bases in between. As DNA, the CDR3 is TGTGCCAGTGGGGGGGACTATGGCTACACCTTC. This sequence encodes CASGGDYGYTF.

This chain links TRBV6-5 with TRBJ2-7, with 8 bases fitting TRBD1. Per the germline V gene, CDR1 is MNHEY and CDR2 is SVGAGI. CDR3 length: 14 amino acids. Trimming cost V 6 bases and J 4 bases; bases outside gene matches: 8. The CDR3 protein is CASRLRDRGYEQYF. The CDR3 bases are TGTGCCAGCAGACTCCGAGACAGGGGATACGAGCAGTACTTC.

The J gene is TRBJ1-1, the V gene TRBV29-1; no reliable D call. The CDR3 sequence is 13 residues long. The germline V gene has CDR1 SQVTM and CDR2 ANQGSEA. V gave up 7 bases and J gave up 4 bases, with 16 bases separating them. The DNA for the CDR3 is TGCAGCGCCAACTCGGACCCGTCCACTGAAGCTTTCTTT. Its protein is CSANSDPSTEAFF.

This rearrangement joins TRBV13 to TRBJ2-5; perhaps D is TRBD1 or TRBD2 (5 bases each). In germline, CDR1 is PRHDT, CDR2 FYEKMQ (reference sequence). V was shortened by 2 bases and J by 1 base, with 11 bases between the two germline ends. This CDR3 has 15 residues. CDR3 in DNA: TGTGCCAGCAGCTTAAGGGCAGGGACCCAAGAGACCCAGTACTTC. Its protein is CASSLRAGTQETQYF.

The V and J genes are TRBV7-8 and TRBJ1-2; TRBD1 matches 10 bases. Trimming at V came to 5 bases and at J to 4 bases, leaving 7 bases not matched to a gene. Germline loops: CDR1 SGHVS, CDR2 FQNEAQ. This CDR3 has 15 amino acids. The chain's CDR3 is CASSPGTGVGYGYTF. For the CDR3, the DNA is TGTGCCAGCAGCCCTGGGACAGGGGTGGGCTATGGCTACACCTTC.

The rearrangement joins TRBV9 to TRBJ2-2, with no clear D. V lost 4 bases and J lost 0, with 10 bases in between. This CDR3 has 15 amino acids. Germline assignment: CDR1 SGDLS and CDR2 YYNGEE. CDR3 loop: CASSHSATNTGELFF. The CDR3 nucleotides are TGTGCCAGCAGCCACTCAGCCACGAACACCGGGGAGCTGTTTTTT.

This clone was counted a few times. The chain combines TRBV30 with TRBJ1-2, with 8 bases identical to TRBD1. Germline V gene sequence: CDR1 GTSNPN, CDR2 SVGIG (reference sequence). CDR3 length: 13 residues. Trimming at V came to 5 bases and at J to 0 bases, leaving 2 bases not matched to a gene. In DNA form, the CDR3 reads TGTGCCTGGCAGGGGGCGGCTAACTATGGCTACACCTTC. Translating it yields CAWQGAANYGYTF.

This chain links TRBV5-6 with TRBJ1-4; the D is unclear. Germline assignment: CDR1 SGHDT and CDR2 YYEEEE. This CDR3 has 12 residues. The ends were cut back, 4 bases at V and 10 bases at J, with 11 bases in the middle. CDR3 nucleotides: TGTGCCAGCAGCCCCTACCCGGGAAAACTGTTTTTT. It specifies CASSPYPGKLFF.

A few counts support this clone. The V gene is TRBV2, the J gene TRBJ2-1; no clear D. V gave up 6 bases and J gave up 0 bases, with 12 bases separating them. There are 15 residues in the CDR3. The germline gives CDR1 SNHLY, CDR2 FYNNEI. The CDR3 region is CASSLGSSSYNEQFF. The DNA for the CDR3 is TGTGCCAGCAGCCTGGGTTCAAGCTCCTACAATGAGCAGTTCTTC.

This chain joins TRBV5-4 and TRBJ1-1; D is perhaps TRBD1 (5 bases). The V end lost 3 bases, the J end lost 1 base, and 10 bases lay between the germline ends. The germline CDR1 and CDR2 sequences are SGHNT and YYREEE (reference sequence). The CDR3 loop spans 14 amino acids. For the CDR3, the DNA is TGTGCCAGCAGCTGGGGCAGCCAGAACACTGAAGCTTTCTTT. Protein sequence: CASSWGSQNTEAFF.

The chain combines TRBV5-1 with TRBJ1-6; D is uncertain. This CDR3 has 15 residues. Germline assignment: CDR1 SGHRS and CDR2 YFSETQ. Trimming shortened V by 0 bases and J by 6 bases, and 10 bases separated the two germline ends. For the CDR3, the DNA is TGCGCCAGCAGCTTGGCCGGGAGACTTAATTCACCCCTCCACTTT. Amino acid sequence: CASSLAGRLNSPLHF.

J is TRBJ1-2 and V is TRBV30; 7 bases agree with TRBD1. This CDR3 region has 15 residues. CDR1 and CDR2 (germline): GTSNPN, SVGIG (reference sequence). Losses at the gene ends were 4 bases for V and 1 base for J; bases not matched to a gene: 9. CDR3 sequence reads: CAWTQPGTVNYGYTF. CDR3 coding DNA: TGTGCCTGGACCCAACCCGGGACAGTTAACTATGGCTACACCTTC.

In nucleotides, the CDR3 is TGTGCCAGCTCACCGGCCGTCGCGAACACCGGGGAGCTGTTTTTT. Residues: CASSPAVANTGELFF. This chain links TRBV18 with TRBJ2-2; D call uncertain. The CDR3 has 15 amino acids. Trimming stripped 3 bases from V and 0 bases from J, with 8 bases between. Looked up from germline, CDR1 is KGHSH and CDR2 is LQKENI.

This clone was observed a handful of times. This sample includes further DNA sequences coding for the same CDR3. The gene calls are TRBV4-1 and TRBJ1-2; D perhaps matches TRBD1 (5 bases). Germline CDR1 is MGHRA and CDR2 is YSYEKL. V lost 0 bases and J 4 bases, leaving 9 bases between the germline ends. The CDR3 has 14 residues. CDR3 sequence reads: CASSQDSGTYGYTF. CDR3 DNA: TGCGCCAGCAGCCAAGATTCCGGGACCTATGGCTACACCTTC.

This clone was counted only a few times. J is TRBJ2-1 and V is TRBV9; 7 bases line up with TRBD2. The length of the CDR3 is 15 residues. CDR1 and CDR2 from the germline V gene are SGDLS and YYNGEE. J lost 6 bases, V lost 1 base, and 7 bases had no gene match. This CDR3 is CASSVYGREGNEQFF. CDR3 coding DNA: TGTGCCAGCAGCGTATATGGCAGGGAGGGCAATGAGCAGTTCTTC.